These T cell receptor beta chains were read from a single sample in a study of T-cell reconstitution after alpha-beta-depleted transplantation in children. From the PCR reads, TCRdb called clonotypes with MiXCR, one entry per CDR3 protein. There are 300,000 to 400,000 distinct CDR3 sequences in the sample; approximately 23% occur only once, and around 9.9% lies in the top ten. The source material was PBMCs, mostly from graft donor cells, sampled 180 days after TCRalphabeta/CD19-depleted stem cell transplant. All receptors come from a male patient younger than 18 who had a stem cell transplant for acute lymphoblastic leukemia, so the T cells may come from the graft donor. CDR3s include the opening cysteine and the closing phenylalanine or tryptophan. A D gene is named only where the DNA matches it firmly. Clone size appears in some rows only: once, few, many, or a class for an expanded clone.

clone_size: many
d_call: .
j_call: TRBJ2-7
v_call: TRBV5-1
cdr3_aa: CASSLVPGGTYEQYF
cdr3_nt: TGCGCCAGCAGCTTGGTCCCCGGGGGAACCTACGAGCAGTACTTC

clone_size: few
d_call: .
j_call: TRBJ2-7
v_call: TRBV28
cdr3_aa: CASSRPRAGDYEQYF
cdr3_nt: TGTGCCAGCAGCCGACCTCGAGCCGGGGACTACGAGCAGTACTTC

clone_size: .
d_call: .
j_call: TRBJ2-7
v_call: TRBV20-1
cdr3_aa: CSARDFMDTKKTGYEQYF
cdr3_nt: TGCAGTGCTAGAGATTTCATGGACACCAAGAAGACCGGGTACGAGCAGTACTTC

clone_size: few
d_call: .
j_call: TRBJ2-3
v_call: TRBV24-1
cdr3_aa: CATSDRAYFTDTQYF
cdr3_nt: TGTGCCACCAGTGATAGGGCCTATTTCACAGATACGCAGTATTTT

clone_size: .
d_call: .
j_call: TRBJ2-7
v_call: TRBV4-1
cdr3_aa: CASSWDRFGYEQYF
cdr3_nt: TGCGCCAGCAGCTGGGATAGATTCGGCTACGAGCAGTACTTC

clone_size: few
d_call: TRBD1
j_call: TRBJ2-5
v_call: TRBV6-2/TRBV6-3
cdr3_aa: CASRNLMRRDRFDETQYF
cdr3_nt: TGTGCCAGCAGAAACCTCATGCGACGGGACAGATTCGACGAGACCCAGTACTTC

clone_size: .
d_call: TRBD1
j_call: TRBJ1-5
v_call: TRBV5-6
cdr3_aa: CASSFGTGGNQPQHF
cdr3_nt: TGTGCCAGCAGCTTCGGGACAGGGGGCAATCAGCCCCAGCATTTT

clone_size: few
d_call: .
j_call: TRBJ2-7
v_call: TRBV5-6
cdr3_aa: CASSSDFLGTEQYF
cdr3_nt: TGTGCCAGCAGCTCCGATTTTTTGGGGACCGAGCAGTACTTC

clone_size: few
d_call: TRBD1
j_call: TRBJ2-7
v_call: TRBV20-1
cdr3_aa: CSARDRGTGTFEQYF
cdr3_nt: TGCAGTGCTAGAGATAGAGGGACAGGGACGTTCGAGCAGTACTTC

clone_size: .
d_call: .
j_call: TRBJ1-1
v_call: TRBV5-4
cdr3_aa: CASSLSLWSIEAFF
cdr3_nt: TGTGCCAGCAGCTTGTCGCTTTGGAGTATTGAAGCTTTCTTT

clone_size: .
d_call: TRBD2
j_call: TRBJ2-7
v_call: TRBV7-8
cdr3_aa: CASSLAGVNEQYF
cdr3_nt: TGTGCCAGCAGTTTAGCGGGAGTTAACGAGCAGTACTTC

clone_size: few
d_call: TRBD2
j_call: TRBJ2-2
v_call: TRBV29-1
cdr3_aa: CSVPSGLATTGELFF
cdr3_nt: TGCAGCGTCCCGTCCGGACTAGCGACGACCGGGGAGCTGTTTTTT

clone_size: few
d_call: TRBD1
j_call: TRBJ2-1
v_call: TRBV4-2
cdr3_aa: CASSQAGQGREEQFF
cdr3_nt: TGTGCCAGCAGCCAGGCCGGACAGGGGCGGGAAGAGCAGTTCTTC

clone_size: many
d_call: .
j_call: TRBJ2-1
v_call: TRBV12-3/TRBV12-4
cdr3_aa: CASSDYNEQFF
cdr3_nt: TGTGCCAGCAGCGACTACAATGAGCAGTTCTTC

clone_size: few
d_call: .
j_call: TRBJ2-7
v_call: TRBV5-5
cdr3_aa: CASSDRLALRVHEQYF
cdr3_nt: TGTGCCAGCAGCGACCGGCTAGCCCTCAGAGTCCACGAGCAGTACTTC

clone_size: .
d_call: .
j_call: TRBJ1-5
v_call: TRBV12-3/TRBV12-4
cdr3_aa: CASSFGGLYSNQPQHF
cdr3_nt: TGTGCCAGCAGTTTTGGCGGACTCTATAGCAATCAGCCCCAGCATTTT

clone_size: .
d_call: .
j_call: TRBJ1-5
v_call: TRBV5-6
cdr3_aa: CASSLEEQGSTQLSNQPQHF
cdr3_nt: TGTGCCAGCAGCTTGGAGGAACAGGGATCTACGCAGCTTAGCAATCAGCCCCAGCATTTT

clone_size: few
d_call: TRBD2
j_call: TRBJ2-1
v_call: TRBV7-8
cdr3_aa: CASSLSGRFNEQFF
cdr3_nt: TGTGCCAGCAGCCTTAGCGGGAGATTCAATGAGCAGTTCTTC

clone_size: .
d_call: .
j_call: TRBJ2-3
v_call: TRBV14
cdr3_aa: CASSRSLRASTDTQYF
cdr3_nt: TGTGCCAGCAGCCGTTCTCTGCGGGCCTCCACAGATACGCAGTATTTT

clone_size: .
d_call: .
j_call: TRBJ2-3
v_call: TRBV10-2
cdr3_aa: CASSSIQSDTQYF
cdr3_nt: TGCGCCAGCAGCTCGATTCAGTCAGATACGCAGTATTTT

clone_size: .
d_call: .
j_call: TRBJ2-3
v_call: TRBV7-6
cdr3_aa: CASSLALGQASTDTQYF
cdr3_nt: TGTGCCAGCAGCTTAGCGCTTGGGCAGGCTAGCACAGATACGCAGTATTTT

clone_size: .
d_call: .
j_call: TRBJ2-7
v_call: TRBV20-1
cdr3_aa: CSARRPNSYEQYF
cdr3_nt: TGCAGTGCCCGGAGGCCCAACTCCTACGAGCAGTACTTC

clone_size: few
d_call: .
j_call: TRBJ1-5
v_call: TRBV24-1
cdr3_aa: CATSEGRLSNQPQHF
cdr3_nt: TGTGCCACCAGTGAGGGACGACTTAGCAATCAGCCCCAGCATTTT

clone_size: few
d_call: TRBD2
j_call: TRBJ2-1
v_call: TRBV3-1
cdr3_aa: CASSPSPGTSRSNEQFF
cdr3_nt: TGTGCCAGCAGCCCCAGTCCCGGGACTAGCAGGTCCAATGAGCAGTTCTTC

clone_size: .
d_call: TRBD2
j_call: TRBJ2-1
v_call: TRBV20-1
cdr3_aa: CSASRLAGSYNEQFF
cdr3_nt: TGCAGTGCAAGTCGACTAGCGGGGTCCTACAATGAGCAGTTCTTC

clone_size: few
d_call: TRBD1
j_call: TRBJ2-2
v_call: TRBV5-1
cdr3_aa: CASSQRQGRITGELFF
cdr3_nt: TGCGCCAGCAGCCAGCGACAGGGGCGGATCACCGGGGAGCTGTTTTTT

clone_size: few
d_call: TRBD1
j_call: TRBJ1-1
v_call: TRBV20-1
cdr3_aa: CSARGGQGGSTEAFF
cdr3_nt: TGCAGTGCTAGAGGAGGACAGGGAGGTAGCACTGAAGCTTTCTTT

clone_size: many
d_call: .
j_call: TRBJ2-1
v_call: TRBV29-1
cdr3_aa: CSVGGDSYNEQFF
cdr3_nt: TGCAGCGTTGGCGGGGACTCCTACAATGAGCAGTTCTTC